Listed below are T cell receptor beta chains from one sample, sequenced in a study of cytomegalovirus exposure and HLA in healthy donors. Some clones are missing from TCRdb's copy, which holds only in-frame ones; the method was immunoSEQ multiplex PCR. Of about 130,000 clones listed, approximately 78% are singletons. Sequenced material: PBMCs. The receptors originated from a human donor in good health. Each CDR3 is given with its conserved first and last residue. D genes are given only for firm matches. Clone size is shown for a subset of rows, as once, few, many or a class of expanded clone.

j_call clone_size v_call d_call cdr3_nt cdr3_aa
TRBJ2-7 NA TRBV7-8 TRBD1 TGTGCCAGCAGCTTAGCTGGGACAGGGTCTTACGAGCAGTACTTC CASSLAGTGSYEQYF
TRBJ1-2 NA TRBV28 TRBD1 TGTGCCAGCAGTACACCTCAAATACAGGGGGCCTATGGCTACACCTTC CASSTPQIQGAYGYTF
TRBJ1-5 NA TRBV28 TRBD1 TGTGCCAGCAGAGACAGGGGAATTGGCAATCAGCCCCAGCATTTT CASRDRGIGNQPQHF
TRBJ1-2 NA TRBV30 NA TGTGCCTGGAGTGTGGGGGGGCTGGATGGCTACACCTTC CAWSVGGLDGYTF
TRBJ2-1 NA TRBV9 NA TGTGCCAGCAGCGTAGAGGCGGGACTTTCCTACAATGAGCAGTTCTTC CASSVEAGLSYNEQFF
TRBJ2-7 NA TRBV10-3 TRBD1 TGTGCCATCAGCCGACAGGGTGGATCCTACGAGCAGTACTTC CAISRQGGSYEQYF
TRBJ1-2 NA TRBV7-9 NA TGTGCCAGCAGCTTAGCCCAGGGGAACTATGGCTACACCTTC CASSLAQGNYGYTF
TRBJ2-1 NA TRBV21-1 NA TGTGCCAGCAGCAAAGGTGTCGAGGTTGAAAACAATGAGCAGTTCTTC CASSKGVEVENNEQFF
TRBJ1-2 NA TRBV6-4 TRBD1 TGTGCCAGCAGGGTGACAGGGGCTATGGGCTACACCTTC CASRVTGAMGYTF
TRBJ2-1 NA TRBV27 NA TGTGCCAGCAGGGTCCGCCAGCGGACTTACAATGAGCAGTTCTTC CASRVRQRTYNEQFF
TRBJ2-7 once TRBV5-6 TRBD2 TGTGCCAGCAGCTTGGCCGGGGTAGCGGGCTTTCTGCGTGAGCAGTACTTC CASSLAGVAGFLREQYF
TRBJ2-2 few TRBV29-1 NA TGCAGCGTAGGGGTTTTGGACACCGGGGAGCTGTTTTTT CSVGVLDTGELFF
TRBJ2-3 NA TRBV2 TRBD2 TGTGCCAGCGGTACTAGCGGGGGGGCCATGAATACGCAGTATTTT CASGTSGGAMNTQYF
TRBJ1-3 few TRBV5-5 NA TGTGCCAGCAGCCAACGAGGACAGTCTGGAAACACCATATATTTT CASSQRGQSGNTIYF
TRBJ2-7 once TRBV11-2 TRBD2 TGTGCCAGCAGCCCTGGGGGACTAGCGGGGGGTACCTATCACGAGCAGTACTTC CASSPGGLAGGTYHEQYF
TRBJ2-3 few TRBV7-9 TRBD2 TGTGCCAGCAGCTTAGAAGGACGGGGGGGCACAGATACGCAGTATTTT CASSLEGRGGTDTQYF
TRBJ2-2 NA TRBV7-9 NA TGTGCCAGCAGCTTAGCGGCAGGGTGGGCCGGGGAGCTGTTTTTT CASSLAAGWAGELFF
TRBJ1-1 few TRBV10-3 NA TGTGCCATCAGACAGGGCCCGAACACTGAAGCTTTCTTT CAIRQGPNTEAFF
TRBJ2-3 NA TRBV7-2 TRBD2 TGTGCCAGCAGCTTATCAGGCTTTAGCGGGAGTAAAGATACGCAGTATTTT CASSLSGFSGSKDTQYF
TRBJ1-2 NA TRBV6-5 NA TGTGCCAGCAGTACGGCTCAGGGGAGATATGGCTACACCTTC CASSTAQGRYGYTF
TRBJ2-5 NA TRBV7-2 TRBD2 TGTGCCAGCACCCGACTACTAGCGGGGGGAAGGGAGACCCAGTACTTC CASTRLLAGGRETQYF
TRBJ2-3 few TRBV7-6 NA TGTGCCAGCAGCTTAAGTAGCCCAGATACGCAGTATTTT CASSLSSPDTQYF
TRBJ2-7 NA TRBV9 TRBD1 TGTGCCAGCAATAGACAGGGTGACTACGAGCAGTACTTC CASNRQGDYEQYF
TRBJ2-6 NA TRBV4-3 NA TGCGCCAGCAGCCAGGGGCGCTCTGGGGCCAACGTCCTGACTTTC CASSQGRSGANVLTF
TRBJ2-7 NA TRBV30 TRBD1 TGTGCCTGGAGTGCCGGGACAGGTGGGGGATACGAGCAGTACTTC CAWSAGTGGGYEQYF
TRBJ1-4 NA TRBV27 TRBD1 TGTGCCAGCAGTAGGACAGGGATTAATGAAAAACTGTTTTTT CASSRTGINEKLFF
TRBJ2-7 few TRBV7-2 NA TGTGCCAGCAGCTCCCGCGGGGAGCAGTACTTC CASSSRGEQYF
TRBJ2-1 NA TRBV19 NA TGTGCCAGTAGTATGGCCCCCGGGGGCTACAATGAGCAGTTCTTC CASSMAPGGYNEQFF
TRBJ2-1 NA TRBV6-4 TRBD1 TGTGCCAGCAGCCGGACAGGGGACAATGAGCAGTTCTTC CASSRTGDNEQFF
TRBJ2-3 NA TRBV30 NA TGTGCCTGGAGTTTGGGCAGTAGCACAGATACGCAGTATTTT CAWSLGSSTDTQYF
TRBJ1-5 NA TRBV5-5 NA TGTGCCAGCAGCTTAGGGGTTAAGCCCCAGCATTTT CASSLGVKPQHF
TRBJ1-1 NA TRBV30 NA TGTGCCTGGAGGCGGATTCCCATGAACACTGAAGCTTTCTTT CAWRRIPMNTEAFF
TRBJ1-3 NA TRBV6-6 NA TGTGCCAGCAGTTACGGGTCAGGGGCTGGAAACACCATATATTTT CASSYGSGAGNTIYF
TRBJ2-7 NA TRBV29-1 TRBD1 TGCAGCGTTGAGGGGACCGTTGACAGGGCCACCTACGAGCAGTACTTC CSVEGTVDRATYEQYF
TRBJ1-2 NA TRBV23-1 NA TGCGCCAGCAGTCAATGGTCCTGGGGCAGGGAAGACGGCTACACCTTC CASSQWSWGREDGYTF
TRBJ2-3 NA TRBV7-5 NA TGTGCCAGAAGCTTAGCCGGACAGGGGGGGACAGATACGCAGTATTTT CARSLAGQGGTDTQYF
TRBJ1-3 NA TRBV27 TRBD1 TGTGCCAGCAGTCGGGGACAGTACGGGGGAAACACCATATATTTT CASSRGQYGGNTIYF
TRBJ2-3 NA TRBV5-6 TRBD1 TGTGCCAGCAGCTTAGTCGGGGCAGGGGGCGGCACAGATACGCAGTATTTT CASSLVGAGGGTDTQYF
TRBJ1-4 NA TRBV6-1 NA TGTGCCAGCACCCTGACAGGAATGGGAGAAAAACTGTTTTTT CASTLTGMGEKLFF
TRBJ2-6 NA TRBV11-1 TRBD1 TGTGCCAGCAGTCTCGACAGGGGACTTATCTCTGGGGCCAACGTCCTGACTTTC CASSLDRGLISGANVLTF
TRBJ1-1 NA TRBV19 NA TGTGCCAGTAGTGCACAGGGTCGAGTCTTGAACACTGAAGCTTTCTTT CASSAQGRVLNTEAFF
TRBJ2-2 NA TRBV30 NA TGTGCCTGGAGTGTGGGAGTATTTATAGATACCCCCGGGGAGCTGTTTTTT CAWSVGVFIDTPGELFF
TRBJ2-3 few TRBV7-9 NA TGTGCCAGCAGCTTTCGGGTGACAGGGACTAGCACAGATACGCAGTATTTT CASSFRVTGTSTDTQYF
TRBJ2-2 NA TRBV7-8 TRBD1 TGTGCCAGCAGCCTCACAGGGGGCACCGGGGAGCTGTTTTTT CASSLTGGTGELFF
TRBJ2-6 NA TRBV30 NA TGTGCCTGGAGGGCTCCTGGGGCCAACGTCCTGACTTTC CAWRAPGANVLTF
TRBJ2-2 NA TRBV27 NA TGTGCCAGCCCTAGGGGGAAAGTTAACACCGGGGAGCTGTTTTTT CASPRGKVNTGELFF
TRBJ2-1 NA TRBV6-5 TRBD2 TGTGCCAGCAGTTACTCGGGGACTAGCGGGGGTTATGAGCAGTTCTTC CASSYSGTSGGYEQFF
TRBJ1-3 NA TRBV6-5 NA TGTGCCACCAGGGGAGCTGGAAACACCATATATTTT CATRGAGNTIYF
TRBJ1-2 few TRBV30 TRBD1 TGTGCCTGGGAAACAGGGGGCGCGTCAGGCTACACCTTC CAWETGGASGYTF
TRBJ2-7 NA TRBV10-3 NA TGTGCCATCAGTGGTGGACTAAGGTCCCACTACGAGCAGTACTTC CAISGGLRSHYEQYF
TRBJ2-7 NA TRBV5-1 NA TGCGCCAGCAGCCCTACGGGCGAGCAGTACTTC CASSPTGEQYF
TRBJ2-1 NA TRBV7-3 TRBD2 TGTGCCAGCAGCTTAGGTTCACTAGCGGGAGTCCGGGAGCAGTTCTTC CASSLGSLAGVREQFF